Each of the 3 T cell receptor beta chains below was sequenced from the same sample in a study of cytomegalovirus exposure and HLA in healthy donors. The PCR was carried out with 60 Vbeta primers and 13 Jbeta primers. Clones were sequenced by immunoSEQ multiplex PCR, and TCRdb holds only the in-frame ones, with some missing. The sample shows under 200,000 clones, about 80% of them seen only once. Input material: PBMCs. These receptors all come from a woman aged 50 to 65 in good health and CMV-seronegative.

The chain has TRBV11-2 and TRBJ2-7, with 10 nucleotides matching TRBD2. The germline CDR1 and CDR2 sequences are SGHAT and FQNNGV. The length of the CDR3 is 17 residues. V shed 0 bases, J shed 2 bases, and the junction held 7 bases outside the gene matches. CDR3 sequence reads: CASSLEGLAGVAYEQYF. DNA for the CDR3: TGTGCCAGCAGCTTAGAGGGGCTAGCGGGAGTTGCCTACGAGCAGTACTTC.

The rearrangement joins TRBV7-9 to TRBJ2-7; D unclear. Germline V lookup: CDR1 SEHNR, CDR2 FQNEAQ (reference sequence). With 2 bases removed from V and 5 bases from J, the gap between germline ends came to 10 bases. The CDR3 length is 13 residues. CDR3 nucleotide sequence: TGTGCCAGCAGCTTAAGCCCCGCGGACGAGCAGTACTTC. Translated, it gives CASSLSPADEQYF. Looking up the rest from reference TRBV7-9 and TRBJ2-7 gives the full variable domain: DTGVSQNPRHKITKRGQNVTFRCDPISEHNRLYWYRQTLGQGPEFLTYFQNEAQLEKSRLLSDRFSAERPKGSFSTLEIQRTEQGDSAMYLCASSLSPADEQYFGPGTRLTVT.

DNA for the CDR3: TGTGCCAGCAGCTTAATGGGACTAGCGGCAAACTACGAGCAGTACTTC. This codes for CASSLMGLAANYEQYF. The chain employs TRBV7-6 and TRBJ2-7; 11 nucleotides line up with TRBD2. V lost 2 bases, J lost 3 bases, and 6 bases stayed unmatched. CDR3 length equals 16 residues. Germline CDR1 SGHVS, CDR2 FNYEAQ.